Presented here are 19 T cell receptor beta chains from one specimen sequenced in a study of blood T cell repertoires in COVID-19. Generated by immunoSEQ multiplex PCR, the TCRdb table keeps only in-frame clones and is missing some. The table lists 200,000 to 250,000 clones, around nine tenths of them singletons. The sample was peripheral blood. Receptors originate from a woman between 70 and 85 years old with active or convalescent COVID-19.

CDR3 DNA: TGTGCCAGCAGCCCCTGGACAGGAAAGAACGAGCAGTACTTC. Translation gives CASSPWTGKNEQYF. The chain uses TRBV3-1 (or the pseudogene TRBV3-2) and TRBJ2-7; 7 nucleotides align to TRBD1. This CDR3 contains 14 residues. Germline CDR1 is LGHDT and CDR2 is YNNKEL (reference sequence). After removal of 4 bases from V and 5 bases from J, the junction contained 8 bases not matched to a gene.

Turning to this clone: Germline is not matched at one junction end, which may reflect a read error. The chain joins TRBV11-2 to TRBJ1-1; weak D call: TRBD1 (5 bases). Germline CDR1 SGHAT, CDR2 FQNNGV. The length of the CDR3 is 14 residues. CDR3 nucleotides: TGTGCCAGCCGCTTGGGGGGAGGGGACACTGAAGCTTTCTTT. Its translation is CASRLGGGDTEAFF.

This clone was picked up a small number of times. The chain couples TRBV18 to TRBJ1-4; weak D call: TRBD1 (6 bases). V dropped 6 bases and J dropped 7 bases, with 12 bases sitting between them. The CDR3 contains 13 residues. Germline CDR1 and CDR2: KGHSH and LQKENI. This chain's CDR3 is CASSHRDGEKLFF. For the CDR3, the DNA is TGTGCCAGCTCCCACAGGGACGGTGAAAAACTGTTTTTT.

The V call is TRBV5-4, the J call TRBJ2-1, with TRBD1 matching over 8 bases. From germline, CDR1 is SGHNT and CDR2 YYREEE (reference sequence). The junction had 11 bases not matched to a gene; V was cut back by 3 bases and J by 9 bases. CDR3 length: 15 amino acids. CDR3 loop: CASSSADRAWGEQFF. CDR3 DNA: TGTGCCAGCAGCTCGGCGGACAGGGCCTGGGGTGAGCAGTTCTTC. The full variable domain, rest sourced from reference TRBV5-4 and TRBJ2-1, is ETGVTQSPTHLIKTRGQQVTLRCSSQSGHNTVSWYQQALGQGPQFIFQYYREEENGRGNFPPRFSGLQFPNYSSELNVNALELDDSALYLCASSSADRAWGEQFFGPGTRLTVL.

The chain employs TRBV11-2 and TRBJ2-3; 9 bases align to TRBD2. Germline V gives CDR1 SGHAT, CDR2 FQNNGV. V shed 6 bases and J 5 bases; nucleotides not matched to a gene: 9. The CDR3 runs 15 residues. The CDR3 DNA is TGTGCCAGCAGATTCGTGAGCGGGGGGCGAGATACGCAGTATTTT. This codes for CASRFVSGGRDTQYF.

V gene TRBV6-6 combines with J gene TRBJ2-6; 8 nucleotides agree with TRBD1. CDR1 and CDR2 from the germline V gene are MNHNY and SVGAGI (reference sequence). J gave up 1 base and V 5 bases, and 7 bases lay outside the gene matches. The CDR3 spans 17 residues. DNA of the CDR3: TGTGCCAGCAGTCAGACAGGGGCGCTGTCTGGGGCCAACGTCCTGACTTTC. Protein sequence: CASSQTGALSGANVLTF.

V gene TRBV18 combines with J gene TRBJ1-2; D is ambiguous. V lost 6 bases, J lost 5 bases, and 10 bases lay in between. The CDR3 length is 12 residues. Germline V gives CDR1 KGHSH, CDR2 LQKENI. This CDR3 reads CASSPSGYGYTF. CDR3 coding DNA: TGTGCCAGCTCGCCCTCGGGTTATGGCTACACCTTC.

V is TRBV6-5 and J is TRBJ2-3; 9 nucleotides match TRBD2. Germline V gene sequence: CDR1 MNHEY, CDR2 SVGAGI. Trimming cost V 7 bases and J 5 bases; bases outside gene matches: 7. The CDR3 contains 14 residues. This chain's CDR3 is CASIRRGGIDTQYF. In nucleotides, the CDR3 is TGTGCCAGCATCAGGCGGGGGGGTATAGATACGCAGTATTTT.

This chain uses TRBV7-2 with TRBJ1-6; D is ambiguous. Germline CDR1 and CDR2: SGHTA and FQGNSA. The CDR3 extends over 17 amino acids. V lost 1 base to trimming and J lost 1 base, with 11 bases between them. The CDR3 DNA sequence: TGTGCCAGCAGCTTAGGCAAGATGAGTTCCTATAATTCACCCCTCCACTTT. It is translated as CASSLGKMSSYNSPLHF.

Notes on this clone: One end of the junction does not line up with germline, which may come from a read error. This chain links TRBV6-5 with TRBJ2-7; 8 nucleotides line up with TRBD1. Per germline, CDR1 MNHEY and CDR2 SVGAGI. The CDR3 is 12 amino acids. Written as DNA, the CDR3 is TGTGCCAGCGGTTACGACAGGGGTGAGCAGTACTTC. Translated: CASGYDRGEQYF.

This chain links TRBV23-1 with TRBJ2-2, with D possibly matching TRBD1 (7 bases). TRBV23-1 has ORF status, its function being uncertain. This CDR3 has 13 residues. Trimming removed 9 bases at V and 3 bases at J, with 11 bases between. CDR3 nucleotide sequence: TGCGCCAGAGACAGGGACTACACCGGGGAGCTGTTTTTT. Translating it yields CARDRDYTGELFF.

The chain recombines TRBV10-1 with TRBJ2-1, with D perhaps TRBD2 (6 bases). Germline V gene data show CDR1 as WNHNN and CDR2 as SYGVQD (reference sequence). CDR3 length: 16 amino acids. V shed 3 bases and J shed 0 bases, with 12 bases lying between them. This chain's CDR3 is CASSDDRGLSYNEQFF. The CDR3 DNA sequence: TGCGCCAGCAGTGACGATCGGGGACTCTCCTACAATGAGCAGTTCTTC.

The chain has TRBV3-1 (or the pseudogene TRBV3-2) and TRBJ1-2; no firm D call. Germline V gene sequence: CDR1 LGHDT, CDR2 YNNKEL (reference sequence). The CDR3 consists of 14 residues. Trimming pared 0 bases from V and 2 bases from J, leaving 7 bases between. The CDR3, as DNA: TGTGCCAGCAGCCAAGATGAGGTGAACTATGGCTACACCTTC. This codes for CASSQDEVNYGYTF.

The chain is built from TRBV19 and TRBJ1-6, with TRBD1 identical over 7 bases. Trimming cost V 5 bases and J 7 bases; bases outside gene matches: 11. The CDR3 sequence is 16 residues long. CDR1 and CDR2 (germline): LNHDA, SQIVND (reference sequence). CDR3 amino acids: CASSLGTGVANSPLHF. The CDR3 DNA reads as TGTGCCAGTAGTCTGGGTACAGGGGTTGCGAATTCACCCCTCCACTTT. The entire variable domain, with the rest obtained from reference TRBV19 and TRBJ1-6, is as follows: DGGITQSPKYLFRKEGQNVTLSCEQNLNHDAMYWYRQDPGQGLRLIYYSQIVNDFQKGDIAEGYSVSREKKESFPLTVTSAQKNPTAFYLCASSLGTGVANSPLHFGNGTRLTVT.

In DNA form, the CDR3 reads TGTGCCAGCAGTTTAGGCCAGGGGGCATGGAATGAGCAGTTCTTC. As protein: CASSLGQGAWNEQFF. The chain uses TRBV27 and TRBJ2-1; 8 bases are a match to TRBD1. The CDR3 extends over 15 amino acids. From germline, CDR1 is MNHEY and CDR2 SMNVEV (reference sequence). J gave up 7 bases and V 2 bases, and 7 bases lay outside the gene matches.

Comments on this clone: The same CDR3 is also encoded by other DNA sequences in this sample. This chain joins TRBV12-3 or TRBV12-4 and TRBJ1-2; tentative D call: TRBD1 (6 bases). V was pared by 4 bases and J by 2 bases, with 8 bases between. This CDR3 has 13 residues. CDR3 sequence reads: CASSSDRNYGYTF. CDR3 coding DNA: TGTGCCAGCAGTTCCGACAGGAACTATGGCTACACCTTC.

This clone was observed a single time. The chain employs TRBV5-6 and TRBJ1-1, with a weak D call TRBD1 (6 bases). The V end lost 1 base, the J end lost 4 bases, and 17 bases lay between the germline ends. This CDR3 is 16 amino acids long. CDR1 is SGHDT and CDR2 is YYEEEE in the germline V gene. This CDR3 reads CASSLRAGAGVTEAFF. The CDR3 DNA is TGTGCCAGCAGCTTGCGAGCGGGGGCGGGGGTCACTGAAGCTTTCTTT.

The rearrangement joins TRBV25-1 to TRBJ1-2; D perhaps matches TRBD1 (6 bases). CDR1 and CDR2 from the germline V gene are MGHDK and SYGVNS. Trimming left V 6 bases short and J 2 bases short, with 10 bases between. This CDR3 spans 13 amino acids. The CDR3 spells CASRRQENYGYTF. The CDR3 nucleotides read TGTGCCAGCAGGCGACAGGAGAACTATGGCTACACCTTC.

This chain uses TRBV20-1 with TRBJ1-6; D unresolved. The germline CDR1 and CDR2 sequences are DFQATT and SNEGSKA (reference sequence). This CDR3 has 14 amino acids. Trimming shortened V by 3 bases and J by 1 base, and 7 bases separated the two germline ends. CDR3 sequence reads: CSASGGSYNSPLHF. Here the CDR3 DNA reads TGCAGTGCTAGTGGAGGGTCCTATAATTCACCCCTCCACTTT.